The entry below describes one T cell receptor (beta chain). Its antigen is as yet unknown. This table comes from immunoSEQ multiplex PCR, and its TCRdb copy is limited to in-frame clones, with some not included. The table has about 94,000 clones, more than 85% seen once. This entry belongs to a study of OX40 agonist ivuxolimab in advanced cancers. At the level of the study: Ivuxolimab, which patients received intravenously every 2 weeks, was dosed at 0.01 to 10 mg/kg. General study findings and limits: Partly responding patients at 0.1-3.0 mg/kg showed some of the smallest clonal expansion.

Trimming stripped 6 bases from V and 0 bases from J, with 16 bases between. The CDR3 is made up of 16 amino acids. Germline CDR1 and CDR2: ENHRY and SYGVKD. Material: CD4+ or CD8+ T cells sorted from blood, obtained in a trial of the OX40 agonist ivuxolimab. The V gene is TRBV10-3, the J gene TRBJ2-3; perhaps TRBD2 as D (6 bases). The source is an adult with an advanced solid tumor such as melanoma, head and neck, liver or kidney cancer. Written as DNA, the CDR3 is TGTGCCATCAGGCCTCCCGGCGGGGCTAGCACAGATACGCAGTATTTT. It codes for CAIRPPGGASTDTQYF.